One sample yielded the 8 T cell receptor beta chains listed below, sequenced in a study of cytomegalovirus exposure and HLA in healthy donors. Only in-frame clones appear in the TCRdb table, and some are missing; sequencing was by immunoSEQ multiplex PCR. The table shows 130,000 to 150,000 clones, with 84% occurring only once. The sequencing input was PBMCs. The source of these receptors is a woman in her 30s in good health and CMV-seronegative.

Worth noting for this clone: The junction differs from germline at one of its ends, possibly a read error. V is TRBV2 and J is TRBJ2-4; TRBD2 aligns across 8 bases. This CDR3 is 15 amino acids long. The V gene's germline CDR1 is SNHLY and CDR2 FYNNEI. The CDR3 region is CASRPSGGLKDIQYF. The DNA for the CDR3 is TGTGCCAGCAGACCCAGCGGGGGCCTCAAAGACATTCAGTACTTC.

The chain couples TRBV7-6 to TRBJ1-1; 8 bases align to TRBD1. V lost 3 bases and J lost 1; bases outside the gene matches: 1. Germline CDR1 reads SGHVS; CDR2 reads FNYEAQ. This CDR3 has 14 amino acids. This CDR3 is CASSFGQGNTEAFF. Here the CDR3 DNA reads TGTGCCAGCAGCTTCGGACAGGGGAACACTGAAGCTTTCTTT. Combining the CDR3 with reference TRBV7-6 and TRBJ1-1 gives the whole variable domain GAGVSQSPRYKVTKRGQDVALRCDPISGHVSLYWYRQALGQGPEFLTYFNYEAQQDKSGLPNDRFSAERPEGSISTLTIQRTEQRDSAMYRCASSFGQGNTEAFFGQGTRLTVV.

V gene TRBV4-3 combines with J gene TRBJ2-1; D is undetermined. This CDR3 comprises 13 residues. Germline CDR1 and CDR2: LGHNA and YSLEER. Trimming took 3 bases from V and 9 from J, leaving 12 bases between them. The CDR3 loop reads CASSQIEFAEQFF. Written as DNA, the CDR3 is TGCGCCAGCAGCCAGATAGAGTTTGCTGAGCAGTTCTTC.

This chain joins TRBV4-1 and TRBJ2-5, with D possibly TRBD2 on 5 matching bases. The CDR3 extends over 15 amino acids. Germline V gene data show CDR1 as MGHRA and CDR2 as YSYEKL. V lost 0 bases and J lost 5, with 13 bases in between. The CDR3 protein is CASSQDRAPGETQYF. The CDR3 DNA follows: TGCGCCAGCAGCCAAGATCGAGCCCCGGGGGAGACCCAGTACTTC.

V is TRBV4-2 and J is TRBJ2-7; 7 positions match TRBD1. This CDR3 spans 15 amino acids. Germline-derived CDR1 and CDR2 are LGHNA and YNFKEQ. J gave up 1 base and V 3 bases, and 6 bases lay outside the gene matches. The CDR3 DNA is TGTGCCAGCAGCCAGGGGGACAGCATTTCCTACGAGCAGTACTTC. Amino acids: CASSQGDSISYEQYF.

V is TRBV10-3 and J is TRBJ2-6; D is ambiguous. Trimming pared 2 bases from V and 0 bases from J, leaving 8 bases between. Germline assignment: CDR1 ENHRY and CDR2 SYGVKD. This CDR3 is built from 16 residues. The CDR3 DNA is TGTGCCATCAGTGAGGCAGGCCCCTCTGGGGCCAACGTCCTGACTTTC. This codes for CAISEAGPSGANVLTF.

The chain joins TRBV19 to TRBJ2-6; 10 nucleotides align to TRBD1. The V gene end was trimmed by 6 bases and the J gene end by 1 base; junction bases not matched to a gene: 9. Germline V lookup: CDR1 LNHDA, CDR2 SQIVND (reference sequence). This CDR3 region has 18 residues. The CDR3 nucleotides are TGTGCCAGTAGACCAGGACGGGACAGGGGTTCTGGGGCCAACGTCCTGACTTTC. The encoded protein is CASRPGRDRGSGANVLTF. The entire variable domain, with the rest obtained from reference TRBV19 and TRBJ2-6, is as follows: DGGITQSPKYLFRKEGQNVTLSCEQNLNHDAMYWYRQDPGQGLRLIYYSQIVNDFQKGDIAEGYSVSREKKESFPLTVTSAQKNPTAFYLCASRPGRDRGSGANVLTFGAGSRLTVL.

The chain is built from TRBV10-1 and TRBJ2-2; TRBD2 matches at 7 bases. After removal of 7 bases from V and 3 bases from J, the junction contained 2 bases not matched to a gene. CDR3 length: 13 amino acids. Per the germline V gene, CDR1 is WNHNN and CDR2 is SYGVQD (reference sequence). CDR3 amino acids: CASKAGHTGELFF. As DNA, the CDR3 is TGCGCCAGCAAAGCGGGGCACACCGGGGAGCTGTTTTTT.